These T cell receptor beta chains were read from a single sample in a study of blood T cells in healthy people across ages. MiXCR, run by TCRdb on the 5' RACE reads, gives a single entry per CDR3 protein. The profile shows about 590,000 distinct CDR3 sequences, approximately 30% of them singletons. The source material was blood. Every receptor here comes from a woman aged 80 or over in good health. Both conserved end residues are part of each CDR3. The D gene is left open where the match is weak. Size tells how often a clone was seen (once, few, many) or the class of an expanded clone, and some rows leave it out.

J gene | clone size | D gene | V gene | CDR3 protein | CDR3 DNA
TRBJ2-7 | - | TRBD1 | TRBV7-9 | CASSSTSGQGEQYF | TGTGCCAGCAGCTCCACGTCGGGACAGGGCGAGCAGTACTTC
TRBJ2-1 | - | TRBD2 | TRBV19 | CASSTRGLAGAPNNEQFF | TGTGCCAGTAGTACTCGGGGACTAGCGGGGGCCCCAAACAATGAGCAGTTCTTC
TRBJ2-3 | many | - | TRBV2 | CASSGVTDTQYF | TGTGCCAGCAGTGGTGTGACAGATACGCAGTATTTT
TRBJ2-5 | - | TRBD2 | TRBV7-3 | CAGSPGTSGGQETQYF | TGCGCCGGCAGCCCAGGGACTAGCGGGGGACAAGAGACCCAGTACTTC
TRBJ2-5 | many | TRBD2 | TRBV20-1 | CSAVPGLAGGLLGETQYF | TGCAGTGCTGTCCCGGGACTAGCGGGGGGCCTACTGGGGGAGACCCAGTACTTC
TRBJ1-4 | - | TRBD1 | TRBV7-2 | CASSANRGSDETLFF | TGTGCTAGCAGTGCCAACAGGGGGTCAGATGAAACACTGTTTTTT
TRBJ2-3 | many | TRBD2 | TRBV28 | CASSLLTSGVSTDTQYF | TGTGCCAGCAGTTTGTTGACTAGCGGGGTTAGCACAGATACGCAGTATTTT
TRBJ1-4 | few | TRBD1 | TRBV5-8 | CASRDRTHNEKLFF | TGTGCCAGCAGGGACAGGACCCATAATGAAAAACTGTTTTTT
TRBJ2-5 | - | - | TRBV12-3/TRBV12-4 | CASSKVRAETQYF | TGTGCCAGCAGTAAAGTCAGGGCAGAGACCCAGTACTTC
TRBJ1-2 | few | TRBD1 | TRBV29-1 | CSALAFELVAGGYGYGYTF | TGCAGCGCCCTGGCTTTCGAACTCGTCGCAGGGGGGTATGGCTATGGCTACACCTTC
TRBJ2-2 | - | - | TRBV9 | CASSVASRFGQSPAELFF | TGTGCCAGCAGCGTAGCTTCTAGGTTCGGGCAGAGCCCGGCGGAGCTGTTTTTT
TRBJ1-1 | - | TRBD1 | TRBV24-1 | CATSGPTGTGLGTEAFF | TGTGCCACCAGTGGTCCGACCGGGACAGGGCTGGGCACTGAAGCTTTCTTT
TRBJ2-1 | many | - | TRBV11-2 | CASSEIGRLNEQFF | TGTGCCAGCAGCGAAATAGGCCGCCTCAATGAGCAGTTCTTC
TRBJ2-6 | many | - | TRBV7-6 | CASSPTPSSGANVLTF | TGTGCCAGCAGCCCTACACCATCCTCTGGGGCCAACGTCCTGACTTTC
TRBJ1-4 | - | - | TRBV28 | CASSLMVSNEKLFF | TGTGCCAGCAGTTTAATGGTCTCTAATGAAAAACTGTTTTTT